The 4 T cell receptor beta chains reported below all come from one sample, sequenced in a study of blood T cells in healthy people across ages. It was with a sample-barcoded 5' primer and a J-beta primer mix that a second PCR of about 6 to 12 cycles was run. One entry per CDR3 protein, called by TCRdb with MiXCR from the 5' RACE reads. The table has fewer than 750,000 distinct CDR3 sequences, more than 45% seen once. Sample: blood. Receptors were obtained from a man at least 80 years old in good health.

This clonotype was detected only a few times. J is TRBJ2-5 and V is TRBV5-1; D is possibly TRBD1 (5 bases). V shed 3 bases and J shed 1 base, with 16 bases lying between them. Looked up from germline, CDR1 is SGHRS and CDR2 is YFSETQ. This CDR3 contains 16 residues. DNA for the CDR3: TGCGCCAGCAGCTCCTTGGCGAGTAGGGGCCAAGAGACCCAGTACTTC. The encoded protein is CASSSLASRGQETQYF. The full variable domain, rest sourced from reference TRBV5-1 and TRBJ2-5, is KAGVTQTPRYLIKTRGQQVTLSCSPISGHRSVSWYQQTPGQGLQFLFEYFSETQRNKGNFPGRFSGRQFSNSRSEMNVSTLELGDSALYLCASSSLASRGQETQYFGPGTRLLVL.

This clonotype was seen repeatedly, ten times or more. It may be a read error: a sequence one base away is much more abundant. Written as DNA, the CDR3 is TGTGCCAGCAGCTTATGGTACGAGCAGTACTTC. Residues: CASSLWYEQYF. V usage is TRBV7-2 and J usage is TRBJ2-7; D remains ambiguous. This CDR3 contains 11 residues. Germline-derived CDR1 and CDR2 are SGHTA and FQGNSA. V lost 2 bases and J lost 4, with 3 bases in between. The entire variable domain, with the rest obtained from reference TRBV7-2 and TRBJ2-7, is as follows: GAGVSQSPSNKVTEKGKDVELRCDPISGHTALYWYRQSLGQGLEFLIYFQGNSAPDKSGLPSDRFSAERTGGSVSTLTIQRTQQEDSAVYLCASSLWYEQYFGPGTRLTVT.

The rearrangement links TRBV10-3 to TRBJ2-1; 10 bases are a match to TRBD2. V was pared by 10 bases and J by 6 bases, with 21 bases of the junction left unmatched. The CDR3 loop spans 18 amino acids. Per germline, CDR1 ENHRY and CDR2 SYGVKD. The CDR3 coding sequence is TGTGCCACCTTACCGGGACAGAGGGCGACTAGCGGGTTCAATGAGCAGTTCTTC. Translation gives CATLPGQRATSGFNEQFF.

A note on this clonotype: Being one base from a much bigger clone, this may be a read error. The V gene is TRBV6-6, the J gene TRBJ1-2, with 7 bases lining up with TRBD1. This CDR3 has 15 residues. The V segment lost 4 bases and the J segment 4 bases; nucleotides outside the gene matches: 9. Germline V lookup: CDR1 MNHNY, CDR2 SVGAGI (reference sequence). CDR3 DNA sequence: TGTGCCAGCAGTTCTACTTGGGACAGCAGCTATGGCTACACCTTC. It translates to CASSSTWDSSYGYTF.